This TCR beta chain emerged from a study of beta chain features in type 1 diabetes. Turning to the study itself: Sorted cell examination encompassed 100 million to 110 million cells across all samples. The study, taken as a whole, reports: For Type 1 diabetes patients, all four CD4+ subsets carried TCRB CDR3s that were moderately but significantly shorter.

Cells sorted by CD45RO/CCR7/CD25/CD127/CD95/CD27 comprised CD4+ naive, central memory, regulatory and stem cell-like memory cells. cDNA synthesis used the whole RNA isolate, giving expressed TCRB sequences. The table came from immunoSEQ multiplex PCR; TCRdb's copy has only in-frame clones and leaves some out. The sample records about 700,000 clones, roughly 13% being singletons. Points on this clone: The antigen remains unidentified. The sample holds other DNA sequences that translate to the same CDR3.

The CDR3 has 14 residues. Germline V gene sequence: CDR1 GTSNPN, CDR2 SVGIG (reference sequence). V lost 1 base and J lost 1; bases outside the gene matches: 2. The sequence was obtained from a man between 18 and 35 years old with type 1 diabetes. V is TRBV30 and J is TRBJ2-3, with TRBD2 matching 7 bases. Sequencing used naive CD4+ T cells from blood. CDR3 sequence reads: CAWSASGGTDTQYF. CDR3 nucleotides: TGTGCCTGGAGTGCTAGCGGAGGCACAGATACGCAGTATTTT.